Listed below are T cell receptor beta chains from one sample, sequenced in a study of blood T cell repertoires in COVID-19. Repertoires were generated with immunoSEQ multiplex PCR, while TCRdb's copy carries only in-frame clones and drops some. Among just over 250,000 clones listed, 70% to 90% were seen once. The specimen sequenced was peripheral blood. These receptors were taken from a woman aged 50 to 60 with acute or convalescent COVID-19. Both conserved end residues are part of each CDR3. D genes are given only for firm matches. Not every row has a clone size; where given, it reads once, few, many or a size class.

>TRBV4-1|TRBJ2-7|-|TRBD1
CASSQRTGGPPEQYF
TGCGCCAGCAGCCAACGGACAGGGGGCCCTCCCGAGCAGTACTTC
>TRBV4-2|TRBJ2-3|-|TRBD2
CASSQGVLAGGTDTQYF
TGTGCCAGCAGCCAAGGTGTTCTAGCGGGGGGCACAGATACGCAGTATTTT
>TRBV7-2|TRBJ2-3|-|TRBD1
CASSSGTGGTDTQYF
TGTGCCAGCAGCTCCGGGACAGGCGGCACAGATACGCAGTATTTT
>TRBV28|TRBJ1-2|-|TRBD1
CASRQGGARNYGYTF
TGTGCCAGCAGACAGGGGGGCGCCCGGAACTATGGCTACACCTTC
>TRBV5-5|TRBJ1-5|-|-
CASSFEGAGGPQHF
TGTGCCAGCAGCTTCGAAGGTGCCGGAGGGCCCCAGCATTTT
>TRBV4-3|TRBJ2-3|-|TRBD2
CASSQDIAGATDTQYF
TGCGCCAGCAGCCAAGACATTGCGGGAGCCACAGATACGCAGTATTTT
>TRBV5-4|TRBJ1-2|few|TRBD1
CASSLAGTVGGYTF
TGTGCCAGCAGCTTGGCAGGGACAGTCGGTGGCTACACCTTC
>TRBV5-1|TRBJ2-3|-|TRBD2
CASSSGTSGSWTQYF
TGCGCCAGCAGTTCCGGGACTAGCGGGAGCTGGACGCAGTATTTT
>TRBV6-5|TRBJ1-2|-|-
CASSYVRTGGYTF
TGTGCCAGCAGTTACGTGAGGACGGGGGGCTACACCTTC
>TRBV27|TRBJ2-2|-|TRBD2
CASSLGPSGRQGTGELFF
TGTGCCAGCAGTTTGGGGCCTAGCGGTCGGCAAGGGACCGGGGAGCTGTTTTTT
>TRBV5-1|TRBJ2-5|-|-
CASSAGLSGGETQYF
TGCGCCAGCAGCGCGGGACTTTCCGGGGGAGAGACCCAGTACTTC
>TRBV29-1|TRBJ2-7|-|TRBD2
CSVEEWGGGGEQYF
TGCAGCGTTGAAGAGTGGGGGGGTGGAGGCGAGCAGTACTTC
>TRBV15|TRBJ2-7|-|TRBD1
CATSSKSGDRAMYEQYF
TGTGCCACCAGCAGCAAGTCTGGGGACAGGGCGATGTACGAGCAGTACTTC
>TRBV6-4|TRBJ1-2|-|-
CASSAQGGVDGYTF
TGTGCCAGCAGCGCCCAGGGAGGAGTAGATGGCTACACCTTC
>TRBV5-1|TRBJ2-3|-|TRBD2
CASSLGRTSGTDTQYF
TGCGCCAGCAGCTTGGGTAGGACTAGCGGCACAGATACGCAGTATTTT
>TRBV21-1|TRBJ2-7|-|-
CASSKGGGLAGGDEQYF
TGTGCCAGCAGCAAAGGCGGGGGACTAGCGGGAGGCGACGAGCAGTACTTC
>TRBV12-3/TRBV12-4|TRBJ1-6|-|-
CASSPRSPLHF
TGTGCCAGCAGCCCTCGTTCACCCCTCCACTTT
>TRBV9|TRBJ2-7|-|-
CASSVSGGSSYEQYF
TGTGCCAGCAGCGTATCAGGTGGATCTTCCTACGAGCAGTACTTC
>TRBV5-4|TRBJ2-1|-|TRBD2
CASSAGLAGGSNEQFF
TGTGCCAGCAGCGCAGGACTAGCGGGAGGGAGCAATGAGCAGTTCTTC
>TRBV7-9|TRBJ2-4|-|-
CASNSHLAKNIQYF
TGTGCCAGCAACAGCCACCTAGCCAAAAACATTCAGTACTTC
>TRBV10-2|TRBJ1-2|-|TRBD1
CASSGQGTYGYTF
TGCGCCAGCAGTGGACAGGGTACTTATGGCTACACCTTC
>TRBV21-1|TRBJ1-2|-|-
CASSKVQGHLYGYTF
TGTGCCAGCAGCAAAGTCCAGGGTCATTTATATGGCTACACCTTC
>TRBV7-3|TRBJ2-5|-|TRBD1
CASSSDRGMWETQYF
TGTGCCAGCAGCTCGGACAGGGGGATGTGGGAGACCCAGTACTTC
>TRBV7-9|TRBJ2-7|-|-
CASSRSYEQYF
TGTGCCAGCAGCCGCTCCTACGAGCAGTACTTC
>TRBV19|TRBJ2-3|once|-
CASTVQGTDTQYF
TGTGCCAGTACCGTTCAGGGCACAGATACGCAGTATTTT